A selection of T cell receptor beta chains follows, all from one sample in a study of blood T cell repertoires in COVID-19. The method was immunoSEQ multiplex PCR; TCRdb's version includes in-frame clones alone and lacks a portion of them. The data show under 95,000 clones, with approximately 86% seen just once and under 20% held by the top ten. The sample taken for sequencing was peripheral blood. The receptors shown here come from a woman of 80 years or more with acute or convalescent COVID-19. CDR3s include the opening cysteine and the closing phenylalanine or tryptophan. D genes are given only for firm matches. Some rows mark clone size as missing; the rest say once, few, many or name a class of expanded clone.

abundance: NA
d_gene: TRBD1
j_gene: TRBJ2-5
v_gene: TRBV9
CDR3aa: CASSLAPRGETQYF
CDR3nt: TGTGCCAGCAGCTTAGCCCCCAGGGGGGAGACCCAGTACTTC

abundance: NA
d_gene: TRBD2
j_gene: TRBJ2-3
v_gene: TRBV7-9
CDR3aa: CASSFVRRGMSGTDTQYF
CDR3nt: TGTGCCAGCAGCTTCGTAAGGCGGGGGATGAGCGGCACAGATACGCAGTATTTT

abundance: once
d_gene: TRBD2
j_gene: TRBJ2-1
v_gene: TRBV20-1
CDR3aa: CSASFLAGGRNEQFF
CDR3nt: TGCAGTGCTAGTTTCCTAGCGGGGGGGCGGAATGAGCAGTTCTTC

abundance: NA
d_gene: NA
j_gene: TRBJ2-3
v_gene: TRBV11-2
CDR3aa: CASSFLDTQYF
CDR3nt: TGTGCCAGCAGCTTTCTTGATACGCAGTATTTT

abundance: NA
d_gene: TRBD2
j_gene: TRBJ2-3
v_gene: TRBV9
CDR3aa: CASSVLLSGGITDTQYF
CDR3nt: TGTGCCAGCAGCGTCCTACTTAGCGGGGGGATCACAGATACGCAGTATTTT

abundance: NA
d_gene: NA
j_gene: TRBJ2-7
v_gene: TRBV6-5
CDR3aa: CASRRGTEQYF
CDR3nt: TGTGCCAGCCGTCGGGGGACCGAGCAGTACTTC

abundance: NA
d_gene: TRBD2
j_gene: TRBJ2-1
v_gene: TRBV27
CDR3aa: CASSRIGGAFYNEQFF
CDR3nt: TGTGCCAGCAGTAGAATCGGGGGGGCCTTTTACAATGAGCAGTTCTTC

abundance: NA
d_gene: NA
j_gene: TRBJ2-1
v_gene: TRBV3-1/TRBV3-2
CDR3aa: CASSQGGYQYNEQFF
CDR3nt: TGTGCCAGCAGCCAAGGAGGCTACCAATACAATGAGCAGTTCTTC

abundance: once
d_gene: NA
j_gene: TRBJ2-7
v_gene: TRBV2
CDR3aa: CASSHRVGQYEQYF
CDR3nt: TGTGCCAGCAGCCACAGGGTTGGACAATACGAGCAGTACTTC

abundance: NA
d_gene: NA
j_gene: TRBJ1-3
v_gene: TRBV3-1/TRBV3-2
CDR3aa: CASSQRGAAGNTIYF
CDR3nt: TGTGCCAGCAGCCAACGGGGGGCGGCCGGAAACACCATATATTTT

abundance: once
d_gene: TRBD1
j_gene: TRBJ1-2
v_gene: TRBV12-3/TRBV12-4
CDR3aa: CASSRDSYYGYTF
CDR3nt: TGTGCCAGCAGTCGGGACAGCTACTATGGCTACACCTTC

abundance: NA
d_gene: NA
j_gene: TRBJ2-1
v_gene: TRBV14
CDR3aa: CASSQVYEQFF
CDR3nt: TGTGCCAGCAGCCAAGTCTATGAGCAGTTCTTC

abundance: few
d_gene: NA
j_gene: TRBJ1-1
v_gene: TRBV3-1/TRBV3-2
CDR3aa: CASSPLMGGSTEAFF
CDR3nt: TGTGCCAGCAGCCCATTAATGGGTGGGAGCACTGAAGCTTTCTTT

abundance: few
d_gene: TRBD1
j_gene: TRBJ2-2
v_gene: TRBV5-6
CDR3aa: CASSFGGRGLNGELFF
CDR3nt: TGTGCCAGCAGCTTCGGAGGCAGGGGGCTGAACGGGGAGCTGTTTTTT

abundance: NA
d_gene: NA
j_gene: TRBJ1-4
v_gene: TRBV21-1
CDR3aa: CASSTVRQGSRELFF
CDR3nt: TGTGCCAGCAGCACGGTTAGACAGGGCTCAAGAGAACTGTTTTTT

abundance: NA
d_gene: NA
j_gene: TRBJ1-2
v_gene: TRBV5-4
CDR3aa: CASSPGQNYGYTF
CDR3nt: TGTGCCAGCAGCCCGGGACAAAACTATGGCTACACCTTC

abundance: NA
d_gene: TRBD1
j_gene: TRBJ1-2
v_gene: TRBV7-3
CDR3aa: CASGEQGASGYTF
CDR3nt: TGTGCCAGCGGAGAACAGGGGGCGAGTGGCTACACCTTC

abundance: NA
d_gene: NA
j_gene: TRBJ2-5
v_gene: TRBV4-2
CDR3aa: CASSQYWPLRSQAETQYF
CDR3nt: TGTGCCAGCAGCCAATATTGGCCCCTCAGGTCCCAGGCGGAGACCCAGTACTTC

abundance: NA
d_gene: NA
j_gene: TRBJ2-7
v_gene: TRBV3-1/TRBV3-2
CDR3aa: CASSQEIGGYEQYF
CDR3nt: TGTGCCAGCAGCCAAGAAATAGGAGGGTACGAGCAGTACTTC

abundance: once
d_gene: NA
j_gene: TRBJ2-3
v_gene: TRBV9
CDR3aa: CASSVEGVQGSDTQYF
CDR3nt: TGTGCCAGCAGCGTCGAGGGGGTTCAGGGGTCTGATACGCAGTATTTT

abundance: NA
d_gene: NA
j_gene: TRBJ1-2
v_gene: TRBV5-6
CDR3aa: CASSLGGRPNYGYTF
CDR3nt: TGTGCCAGCAGCTTGGGTGGGCGACCCAACTATGGCTACACCTTC

abundance: NA
d_gene: NA
j_gene: TRBJ1-4
v_gene: TRBV5-5
CDR3aa: CASSGRAAISNEKLFF
CDR3nt: TGTGCCAGCAGCGGGAGGGCAGCTATTTCCAATGAAAAACTGTTTTTT

abundance: once
d_gene: NA
j_gene: TRBJ2-7
v_gene: TRBV28
CDR3aa: CASSPGARQISYEQYF
CDR3nt: TGTGCCAGCAGTCCAGGGGCGAGGCAGATCTCCTACGAGCAGTACTTC

abundance: NA
d_gene: NA
j_gene: TRBJ2-3
v_gene: TRBV5-6
CDR3aa: CASSSRQGGKPDTQYF
CDR3nt: TGTGCCAGCAGCTCCAGACAGGGCGGGAAGCCAGATACGCAGTATTTT

abundance: NA
d_gene: NA
j_gene: TRBJ2-3
v_gene: TRBV15
CDR3aa: CATRPGGPDTQYF
CDR3nt: TGTGCCACCAGACCTGGGGGCCCAGATACGCAGTATTTT

abundance: NA
d_gene: NA
j_gene: TRBJ2-2
v_gene: TRBV6-5
CDR3aa: CASSTPGMNTGELFF
CDR3nt: TGTGCCAGCAGTACTCCGGGAATGAACACCGGGGAGCTGTTTTTT

abundance: NA
d_gene: NA
j_gene: TRBJ1-3
v_gene: TRBV5-1
CDR3aa: CASSLGDYSGNTIYF
CDR3nt: TGCGCCAGCAGCTTAGGAGACTACTCTGGAAACACCATATATTTT

abundance: NA
d_gene: NA
j_gene: TRBJ2-5
v_gene: TRBV3-1/TRBV3-2
CDR3aa: CASSQDLAGARAQYF
CDR3nt: TGTGCCAGCAGCCAAGATCTTGCGGGGGCAAGGGCCCAGTACTTC

abundance: NA
d_gene: TRBD2
j_gene: TRBJ2-1
v_gene: TRBV9
CDR3aa: CASSVGFSGGILEQFF
CDR3nt: TGTGCCAGCAGCGTAGGATTTAGCGGGGGGATTCTTGAGCAGTTCTTC

abundance: NA
d_gene: NA
j_gene: TRBJ1-2
v_gene: TRBV7-9
CDR3aa: CASSLAGRQNGYTF
CDR3nt: TGTGCCAGCAGCTTAGCTGGGAGGCAAAATGGCTACACCTTC

abundance: NA
d_gene: TRBD2
j_gene: TRBJ2-1
v_gene: TRBV7-2
CDR3aa: CASRLAGRGAGNEQFF
CDR3nt: TGTGCCAGCAGGCTAGCCGGGAGGGGGGCCGGGAATGAGCAGTTCTTC

abundance: NA
d_gene: TRBD1
j_gene: TRBJ2-7
v_gene: TRBV29-1
CDR3aa: CSVLPLGQGSVEQYF
CDR3nt: TGCAGCGTCCTCCCCTTGGGACAGGGGTCTGTCGAGCAGTACTTC

abundance: few
d_gene: NA
j_gene: TRBJ1-3
v_gene: TRBV7-8
CDR3aa: CASSLGTVSGNTIYF
CDR3nt: TGTGCCAGCAGCTTAGGGACAGTCTCTGGAAACACCATATATTTT

abundance: NA
d_gene: NA
j_gene: TRBJ2-7
v_gene: TRBV28
CDR3aa: CASRFSQPYYEQYF
CDR3nt: TGTGCCAGCAGGTTTAGTCAACCTTACTACGAGCAGTACTTC